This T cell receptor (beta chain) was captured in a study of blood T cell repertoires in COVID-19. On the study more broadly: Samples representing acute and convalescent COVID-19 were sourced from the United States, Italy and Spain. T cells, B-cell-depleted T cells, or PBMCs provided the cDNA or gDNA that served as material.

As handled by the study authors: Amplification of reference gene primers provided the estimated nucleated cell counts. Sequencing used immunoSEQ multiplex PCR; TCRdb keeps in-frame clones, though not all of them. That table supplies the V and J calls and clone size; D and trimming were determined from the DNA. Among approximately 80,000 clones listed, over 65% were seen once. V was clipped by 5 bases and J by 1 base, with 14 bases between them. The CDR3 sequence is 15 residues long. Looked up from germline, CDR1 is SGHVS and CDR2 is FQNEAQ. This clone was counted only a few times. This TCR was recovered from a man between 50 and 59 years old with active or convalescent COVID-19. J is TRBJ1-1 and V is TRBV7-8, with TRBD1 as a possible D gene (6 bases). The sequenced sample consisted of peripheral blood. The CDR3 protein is CASSPWGHENTEAFF. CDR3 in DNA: TGTGCCAGCAGCCCCTGGGGACACGAGAACACTGAAGCTTTCTTT.